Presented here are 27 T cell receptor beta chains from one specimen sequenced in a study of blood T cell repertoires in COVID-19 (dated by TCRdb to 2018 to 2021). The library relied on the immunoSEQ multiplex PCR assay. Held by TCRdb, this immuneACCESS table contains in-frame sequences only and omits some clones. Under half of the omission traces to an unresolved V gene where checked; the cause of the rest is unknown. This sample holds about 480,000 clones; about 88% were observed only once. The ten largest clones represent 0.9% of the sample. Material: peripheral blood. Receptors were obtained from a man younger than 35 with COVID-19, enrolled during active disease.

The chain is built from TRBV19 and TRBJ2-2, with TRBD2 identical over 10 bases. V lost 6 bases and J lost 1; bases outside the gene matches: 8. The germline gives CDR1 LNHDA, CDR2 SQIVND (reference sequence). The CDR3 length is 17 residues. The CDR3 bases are TGTGCCAGTAGGGGAAGGGGACTAGCGTGGAACACCGGGGAGCTGTTTTTT. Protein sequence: CASRGRGLAWNTGELFF. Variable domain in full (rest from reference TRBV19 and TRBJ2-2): DGGITQSPKYLFRKEGQNVTLSCEQNLNHDAMYWYRQDPGQGLRLIYYSQIVNDFQKGDIAEGYSVSREKKESFPLTVTSAQKNPTAFYLCASRGRGLAWNTGELFFGEGSRLTVL.

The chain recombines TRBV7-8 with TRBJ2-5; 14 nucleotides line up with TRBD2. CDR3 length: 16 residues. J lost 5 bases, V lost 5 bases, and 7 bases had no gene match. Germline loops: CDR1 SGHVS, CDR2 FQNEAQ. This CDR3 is CASSLRLAGGYETQYF. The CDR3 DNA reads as TGTGCCAGCAGCCTCAGACTAGCGGGAGGGTATGAGACCCAGTACTTC.

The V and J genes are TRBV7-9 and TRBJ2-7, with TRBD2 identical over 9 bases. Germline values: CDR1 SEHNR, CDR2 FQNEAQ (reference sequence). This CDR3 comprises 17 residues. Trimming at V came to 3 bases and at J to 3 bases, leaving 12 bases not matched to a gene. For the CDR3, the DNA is TGTGCCAGCAGCTTCAAAAGACTAGCGGATAAACACTACGAGCAGTACTTC. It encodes CASSFKRLADKHYEQYF.

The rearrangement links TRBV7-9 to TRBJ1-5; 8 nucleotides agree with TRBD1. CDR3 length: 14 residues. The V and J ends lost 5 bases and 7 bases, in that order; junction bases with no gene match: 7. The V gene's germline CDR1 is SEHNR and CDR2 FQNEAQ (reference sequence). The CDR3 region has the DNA TGTGCCAGCAGCCCCTCGACAGGGGAACAGCCCCAGCATTTT. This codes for CASSPSTGEQPQHF.

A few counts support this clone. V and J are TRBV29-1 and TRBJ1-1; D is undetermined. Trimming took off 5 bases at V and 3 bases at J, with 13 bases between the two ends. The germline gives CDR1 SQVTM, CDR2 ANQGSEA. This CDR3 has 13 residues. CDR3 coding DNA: TGCAGCGTTCGATGGTCCGGGTACACTGAAGCTTTCTTT. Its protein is CSVRWSGYTEAFF. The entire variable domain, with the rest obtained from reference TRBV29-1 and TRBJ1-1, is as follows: SAVISQKPSRDICQRGTSLTIQCQVDSQVTMMFWYRQQPGQSLTLIATANQGSEATYESGFVIDKFPISRPNLTFSTLTVSNMSPEDSSIYLCSVRWSGYTEAFFGQGTRLTVV.

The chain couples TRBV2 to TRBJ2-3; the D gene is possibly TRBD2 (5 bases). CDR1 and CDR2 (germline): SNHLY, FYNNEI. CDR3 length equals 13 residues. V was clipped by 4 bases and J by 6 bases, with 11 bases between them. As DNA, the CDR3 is TGTGCCAGCAGTGCCCGGCGCGGGGATACGCAGTATTTT. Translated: CASSARRGDTQYF.

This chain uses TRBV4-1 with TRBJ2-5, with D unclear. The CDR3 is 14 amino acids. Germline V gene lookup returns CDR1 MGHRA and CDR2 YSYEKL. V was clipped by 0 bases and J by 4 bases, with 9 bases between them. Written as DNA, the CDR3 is TGCGCCAGCAGCCAAGATCAGGCCCGAGAGACCCAGTACTTC. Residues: CASSQDQARETQYF.

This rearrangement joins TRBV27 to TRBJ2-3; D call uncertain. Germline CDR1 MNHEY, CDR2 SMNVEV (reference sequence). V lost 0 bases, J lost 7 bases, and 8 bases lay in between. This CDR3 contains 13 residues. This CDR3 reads CASSLSESNTQYF. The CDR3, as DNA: TGTGCCAGCAGTTTATCCGAGTCGAATACGCAGTATTTT.

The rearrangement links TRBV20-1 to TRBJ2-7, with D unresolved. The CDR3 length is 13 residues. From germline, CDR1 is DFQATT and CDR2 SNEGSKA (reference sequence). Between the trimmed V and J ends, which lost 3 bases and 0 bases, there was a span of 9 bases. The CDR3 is CSASNPGSYEQYF. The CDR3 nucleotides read TGCAGTGCTAGTAATCCAGGCTCCTACGAGCAGTACTTC.

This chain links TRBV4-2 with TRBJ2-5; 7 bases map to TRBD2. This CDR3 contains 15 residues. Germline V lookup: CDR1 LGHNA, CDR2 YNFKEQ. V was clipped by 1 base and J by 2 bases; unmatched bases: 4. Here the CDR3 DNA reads TGTGCCAGCAGCCAAGTGGAGCGGGATCAAGAGACCCAGTACTTC. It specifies CASSQVERDQETQYF.

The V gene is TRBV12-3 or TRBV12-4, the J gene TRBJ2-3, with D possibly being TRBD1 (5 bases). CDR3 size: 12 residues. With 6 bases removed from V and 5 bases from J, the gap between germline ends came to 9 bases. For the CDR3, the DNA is TGTGCCAGCAGCTTGACAGTAGATACGCAGTATTTT. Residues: CASSLTVDTQYF.

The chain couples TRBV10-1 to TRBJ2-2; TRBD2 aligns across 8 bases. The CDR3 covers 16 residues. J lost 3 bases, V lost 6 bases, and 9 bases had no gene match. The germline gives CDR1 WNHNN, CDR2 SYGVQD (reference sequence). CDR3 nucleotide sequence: TGCGCCAGCAGCCCCGGGGGGGCGGGAGACACCGGGGAGCTGTTTTTT. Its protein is CASSPGGAGDTGELFF.

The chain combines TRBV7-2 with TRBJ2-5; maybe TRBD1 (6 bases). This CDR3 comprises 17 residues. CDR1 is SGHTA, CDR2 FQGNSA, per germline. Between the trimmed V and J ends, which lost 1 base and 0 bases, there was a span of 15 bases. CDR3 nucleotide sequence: TGTGCCAGCAGCTTAGGTCCGGGACACAAGTACCAAGAGACCCAGTACTTC. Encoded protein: CASSLGPGHKYQETQYF.

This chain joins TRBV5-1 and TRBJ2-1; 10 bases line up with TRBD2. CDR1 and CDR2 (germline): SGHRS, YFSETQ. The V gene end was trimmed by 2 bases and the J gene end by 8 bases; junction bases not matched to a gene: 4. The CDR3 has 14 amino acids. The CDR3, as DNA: TGCGCCAGCAGCTTTAGGACTAGCGGTGATGAGCAGTTCTTC. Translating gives CASSFRTSGDEQFF.

CDR3 protein: CASSTSPQGSMNYGYTF. The CDR3 DNA is TGTGCCAGCTCAACATCGCCACAGGGTTCGATGAACTATGGCTACACCTTC. The genes are TRBV18 and TRBJ1-2; maybe TRBD1 (6 bases). The ends were cut back, 5 bases at V and 2 bases at J, with 21 bases in the middle. This CDR3 has 17 amino acids. The germline gives CDR1 KGHSH, CDR2 LQKENI.

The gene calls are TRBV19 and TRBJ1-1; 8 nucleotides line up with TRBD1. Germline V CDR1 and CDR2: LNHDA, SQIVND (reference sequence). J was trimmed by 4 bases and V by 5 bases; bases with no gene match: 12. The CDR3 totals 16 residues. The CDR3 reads CASSPSMGQARTEAFF. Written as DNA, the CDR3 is TGTGCCAGTAGTCCTTCAATGGGACAGGCCCGCACTGAAGCTTTCTTT.

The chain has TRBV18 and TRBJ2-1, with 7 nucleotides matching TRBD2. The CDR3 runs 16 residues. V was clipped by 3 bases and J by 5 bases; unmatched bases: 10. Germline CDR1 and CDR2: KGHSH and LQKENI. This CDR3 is CASSPTLVRGDNEQFF. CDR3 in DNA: TGTGCCAGCTCACCCACACTCGTCCGGGGGGACAATGAGCAGTTCTTC.

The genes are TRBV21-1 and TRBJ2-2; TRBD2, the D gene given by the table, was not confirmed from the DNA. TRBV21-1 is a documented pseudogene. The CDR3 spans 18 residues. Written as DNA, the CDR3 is TGTGCCAGCACCCCGGGACTAGCGGGAGGGATCGGGACCGGGGAGCTGTTTTTT. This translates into CASTPGLAGGIGTGELFF.

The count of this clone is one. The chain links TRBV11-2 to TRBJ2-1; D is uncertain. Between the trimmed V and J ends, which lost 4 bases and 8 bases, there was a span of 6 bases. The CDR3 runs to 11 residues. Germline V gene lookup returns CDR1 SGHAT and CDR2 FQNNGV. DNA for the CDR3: TGTGCCAGCAGCTCTCGTCATGAGCAGTTCTTC. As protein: CASSSRHEQFF.

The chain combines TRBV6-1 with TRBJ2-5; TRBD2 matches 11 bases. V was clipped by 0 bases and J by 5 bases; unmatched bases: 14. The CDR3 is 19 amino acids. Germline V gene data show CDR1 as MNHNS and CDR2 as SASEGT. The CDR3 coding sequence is TGTGCCAGCAGTGAAGCCACAATTTATAGCGGGGGGGCCGGGGAGACCCAGTACTTC. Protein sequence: CASSEATIYSGGAGETQYF.

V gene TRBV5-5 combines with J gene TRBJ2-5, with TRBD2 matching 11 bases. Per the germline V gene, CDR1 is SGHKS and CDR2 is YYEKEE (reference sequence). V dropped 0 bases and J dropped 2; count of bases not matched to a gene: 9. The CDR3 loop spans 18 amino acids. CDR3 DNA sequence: TGTGCCAGCAGCTTGGAGGGGCTAGCGGGGGGCCAACAAGAGACCCAGTACTTC. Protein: CASSLEGLAGGQQETQYF.

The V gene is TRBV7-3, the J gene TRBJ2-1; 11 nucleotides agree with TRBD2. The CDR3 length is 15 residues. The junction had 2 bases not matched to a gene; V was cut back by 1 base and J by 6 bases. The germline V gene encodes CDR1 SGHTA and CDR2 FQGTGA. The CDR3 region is CASSLIAGGFNEQFF. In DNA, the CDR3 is TGTGCCAGCAGCTTAATAGCGGGAGGGTTCAATGAGCAGTTCTTC.

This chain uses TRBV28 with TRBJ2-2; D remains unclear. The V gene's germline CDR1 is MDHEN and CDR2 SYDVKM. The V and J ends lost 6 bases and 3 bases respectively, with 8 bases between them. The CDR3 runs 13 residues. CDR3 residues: CASSLLYTGELFF. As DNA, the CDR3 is TGTGCCAGCAGCTTACTCTACACCGGGGAGCTGTTTTTT.

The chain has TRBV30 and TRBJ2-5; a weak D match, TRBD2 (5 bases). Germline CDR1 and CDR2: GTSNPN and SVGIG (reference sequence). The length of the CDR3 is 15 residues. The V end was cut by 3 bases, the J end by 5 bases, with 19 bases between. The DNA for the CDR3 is TGTGCCTGGAGAATGGACCGGGGTCGGAGCGAGACCCAGTACTTC. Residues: CAWRMDRGRSETQYF.

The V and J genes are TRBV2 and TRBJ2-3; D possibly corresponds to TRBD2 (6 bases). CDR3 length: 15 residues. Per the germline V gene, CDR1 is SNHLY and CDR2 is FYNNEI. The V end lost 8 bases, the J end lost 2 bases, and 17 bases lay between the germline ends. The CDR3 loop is CASLLSGRITDTQYF. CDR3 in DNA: TGTGCCAGCCTCCTGAGCGGGCGGATCACAGATACGCAGTATTTT. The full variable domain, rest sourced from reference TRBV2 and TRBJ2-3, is EPEVTQTPSHQVTQMGQEVILRCVPISNHLYFYWYRQILGQKVEFLVSFYNNEISEKSEIFDDQFSVERPDGSNFTLKIRSTKLEDSAMYFCASLLSGRITDTQYFGPGTRLTVL.

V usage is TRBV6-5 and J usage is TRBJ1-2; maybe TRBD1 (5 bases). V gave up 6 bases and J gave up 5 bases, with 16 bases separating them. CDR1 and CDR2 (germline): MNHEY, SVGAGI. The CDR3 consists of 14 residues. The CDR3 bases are TGTGCCAGCAGCCAAGCTGGGGGGTTATATGGCTACACCTTC. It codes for CASSQAGGLYGYTF.

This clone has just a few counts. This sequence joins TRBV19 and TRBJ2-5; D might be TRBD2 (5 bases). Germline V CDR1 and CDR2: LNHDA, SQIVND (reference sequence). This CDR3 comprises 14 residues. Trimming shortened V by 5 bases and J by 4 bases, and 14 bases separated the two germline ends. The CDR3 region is CASSVGSVRETQYF. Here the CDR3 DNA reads TGTGCCAGTAGTGTAGGGAGCGTTAGAGAGACCCAGTACTTC.